What follows are 26 T cell receptor beta chains derived from one specimen sequenced in a study of Graves' ophthalmopathy and Graves' hyperthyroidism. The study amplified TCR beta CDR3 regions using RNA transcripts. First-round RT-PCR employed HTBI primers, with a second-round multiplex PCR after it. TCRdb ran MiXCR on the multiplex PCR reads and lists one entry per CDR3 protein. The table has hundreds of thousands of distinct CDR3 sequences, 22% seen once. Sequencing was done on a sample of peripheral blood. Source of these receptors: a woman aged 18-35 years with stable Graves' hyperthyroidism. Some clones in this sample may be carry-over from other donors' samples.

This clonotype was recorded at least ten times. A much larger clone differs by one base, so this may be a read error. The chain employs TRBV6-1 and TRBJ1-2, with D possibly matching TRBD1 (5 bases). Germline CDR1 reads MNHNS; CDR2 reads SASEGT. CDR3 size: 13 residues. V lost 4 bases and J 6 bases, leaving 12 bases between the germline ends. Here the CDR3 DNA reads TGTGCCAGCAGTGTATGGGACCACCATGGCTACACCTTC. Amino acid sequence: CASSVWDHHGYTF.

This clonotype was counted ten times or more. The chain uses TRBV2 and TRBJ2-5; TRBD2 agrees at 9 bases. Looked up from germline, CDR1 is SNHLY and CDR2 is FYNNEI. This CDR3 has 14 residues. V shed 6 bases, J shed 7 bases, and the junction held 9 bases outside the gene matches. The CDR3 DNA reads TGTGCCAGCAGCGCTAGCGGGACTGGTGGGACCCAGTACTTC. This translates into CASSASGTGGTQYF.

This clonotype was seen ten or more times. The chain links TRBV12-3 or TRBV12-4 to TRBJ2-5; no firm D call. This CDR3 contains 15 residues. The germline V and J ends were trimmed by 6 bases and 1 base, with 15 bases remaining between them. The CDR3 DNA reads TGTGCCAGCAGCCGCCCCGAAGAACTCCAAGAGACCCAGTACTTC. This encodes CASSRPEELQETQYF.

The chain carries TRBV6-2 or TRBV6-3 and TRBJ1-2; D call uncertain. Germline V gene lookup returns CDR1 MNHEY and CDR2 SVGEGT. V dropped 4 bases and J dropped 8 bases, with 17 bases sitting between them. The CDR3 runs to 14 residues. The CDR3 sequence: CASSSAAGPQGYTF. For the CDR3, the DNA is TGTGCCAGCAGTTCCGCCGCAGGACCTCAAGGCTACACCTTC.

At least ten counts were recorded for this clonotype. This chain connects TRBV6-2 or TRBV6-3 to TRBJ1-1; perhaps TRBD1 as D (5 bases). Germline V lookup: CDR1 MNHEY, CDR2 SVGEGT. V lost 4 bases and J lost 5, with 11 bases in between. This CDR3 spans 13 amino acids. The CDR3 DNA sequence: TGTGCCAGCAGTTGGCAGGGAGGGACTGAAGCTTTCTTT. It is translated as CASSWQGGTEAFF.

Many counts were recorded for this clonotype. The chain uses TRBV6-1 and TRBJ2-7; 10 bases are a match to TRBD1. V shed 3 bases and J 2 bases; nucleotides not matched to a gene: 7. This CDR3 comprises 16 residues. Germline V gives CDR1 MNHNS, CDR2 SASEGT. CDR3 bases: TGTGCCAGCAGTGAGCTTGCGGGACAGGGGACCTACGAGCAGTACTTC. It specifies CASSELAGQGTYEQYF.

Ten or more counts support this clonotype. The chain joins TRBV12-3 or TRBV12-4 to TRBJ1-1; TRBD1 might be the D (6 bases). V lost 10 bases and J 5 bases, leaving 17 bases between the germline ends. The CDR3 sequence is 13 residues long. The CDR3 DNA sequence: TGTGCCAACCTAAAAGGGGGGGGTACTGAAGCTTTCTTT. This gives the protein CANLKGGGTEAFF.

This clonotype was detected ten times or more. The chain combines TRBV2 with TRBJ1-1; weak D call: TRBD1 (5 bases). Germline loops: CDR1 SNHLY, CDR2 FYNNEI. V was clipped by 5 bases and J by 12 bases, with 16 bases between them. The CDR3 extends over 12 amino acids. The CDR3 spells CASSRGHLSSFF. CDR3 bases: TGTGCCAGCAGTCGGGGCCACCTCTCGTCTTTCTTT. Full variable domain (remainder filled in from reference TRBV2 and TRBJ1-1): EPEVTQTPSHQVTQMGQEVILRCVPISNHLYFYWYRQILGQKVEFLVSFYNNEISEKSEIFDDQFSVERPDGSNFTLKIRSTKLEDSAMYFCASSRGHLSSFFGQGTRLTVV.

The V gene is TRBV5-1, the J gene TRBJ2-5; possible D gene TRBD1, 6 bases. Germline-derived CDR1 and CDR2 are SGHRS and YFSETQ. The CDR3 totals 13 residues. Trimming shortened V by 4 bases and J by 5 bases, and 12 bases separated the two germline ends. The CDR3 loop is CASSTDSRETQYF. Written as DNA, the CDR3 is TGCGCCAGCAGCACGGACAGCCGGGAGACCCAGTACTTC. The complete variable domain, with remaining parts taken from reference TRBV5-1 and TRBJ2-5, reads KAGVTQTPRYLIKTRGQQVTLSCSPISGHRSVSWYQQTPGQGLQFLFEYFSETQRNKGNFPGRFSGRQFSNSRSEMNVSTLELGDSALYLCASSTDSRETQYFGPGTRLLVL.

This clonotype was recorded many times. The chain combines TRBV28 with TRBJ1-1; maybe TRBD1 (6 bases). The germline gives CDR1 MDHEN, CDR2 SYDVKM. This CDR3 contains 14 residues. The ends were cut back, 1 base at V and 6 bases at J, with 12 bases in the middle. The CDR3, as DNA: TGTGCCAGCAGTTTATCAGGGGCCCTGGCTGAAGCTTTCTTT. Translating it yields CASSLSGALAEAFF.

The J gene is TRBJ2-2, the V gene TRBV29-1, with a tentative D call TRBD1 (6 bases). CDR3 length: 20 amino acids. Trimming left V 3 bases short and J 1 base short, with 27 bases between. Germline assignment: CDR1 SQVTM and CDR2 ANQGSEA. The CDR3, as DNA: TGCAGCGTTGATATGGGATCCGAACAGGGCCGGGGTTGGAACACCGGGGAGCTGTTTTTT. Protein product: CSVDMGSEQGRGWNTGELFF.

This clonotype was detected ten times or more. Just one base apart from a much larger clone, this may be a read error. The chain is built from TRBV2 and TRBJ2-7, with D unclear. The CDR3 has 11 residues. Germline V CDR1 and CDR2: SNHLY, FYNNEI. V lost 6 bases and J lost 1, with 4 bases in between. The CDR3 region is CASRLSYEQYF. The CDR3 bases are TGTGCCAGCAGATTATCCTACGAGCAGTACTTC.

This clonotype was found many times. The rearrangement joins TRBV7-2 to TRBJ2-7; no clear D gene. CDR1 is SGHTA and CDR2 is FQGNSA in the germline V gene. The CDR3 contains 15 residues. The ends were cut back, 1 base at V and 6 bases at J, with 16 bases in the middle. The CDR3 nucleotides read TGTGCCAGCAGCTTAGAGGCTTCTCCGCCCGGCGAGCAGTACTTC. It translates to CASSLEASPPGEQYF. The entire variable domain, with the rest obtained from reference TRBV7-2 and TRBJ2-7, is as follows: GAGVSQSPSNKVTEKGKDVELRCDPISGHTALYWYRQSLGQGLEFLIYFQGNSAPDKSGLPSDRFSAERTGGSVSTLTIQRTQQEDSAVYLCASSLEASPPGEQYFGPGTRLTVT.

This rearrangement joins TRBV11-2 to TRBJ1-2, with a weak D call TRBD1 (5 bases). The CDR3 covers 18 residues. The ends were cut back, 5 bases at V and 4 bases at J, with 26 bases in the middle. Germline values: CDR1 SGHAT, CDR2 FQNNGV. CDR3 DNA sequence: TGTGCCAGCAGCCCTCCCGAAACCCTCCGGACACCGACCTATGGCTACACCTTC. As protein: CASSPPETLRTPTYGYTF.

The CDR3 loop is CALEGDSGTEAFF. The CDR3 DNA reads TGTGCCTTAGAGGGTGACTCGGGCACTGAAGCTTTCTTT. The chain is built from TRBV30 and TRBJ1-1; D uncertain. Germline V CDR1 and CDR2: GTSNPN, SVGIG (reference sequence). Trimming took off 7 bases at V and 4 bases at J, with 16 bases between the two ends. This CDR3 is built from 13 residues.

The chain carries TRBV20-1 and TRBJ2-7; D ambiguous. The CDR3 spans 14 residues. V was cut by 3 bases and J by 2 bases, with 14 bases left in between. Germline CDR1 is DFQATT and CDR2 is SNEGSKA (reference sequence). Here the CDR3 DNA reads TGCAGTGCTAGCCCCCCGGGCTCTGCCTACGAGCAGTACTTC. It is translated as CSASPPGSAYEQYF.

The CDR3 sequence is CASTRFGELFF. The CDR3 DNA is TGCGCCAGTACTAGATTCGGGGAGCTGTTTTTT. The genes are TRBV5-1 and TRBJ2-2, with a possible D match to TRBD2 (5 bases). Germline V CDR1 and CDR2: SGHRS, YFSETQ. V lost 8 bases and J lost 7, with 9 bases in between. The CDR3 covers 11 residues.

This clonotype showed up many times. The chain joins TRBV12-5 to TRBJ1-2; TRBD1 is a possible D gene (6 bases). CDR3 length: 15 residues. Germline lookup yields CDR1 LGHNT and CDR2 FRNRAP. The germline V and J ends were trimmed by 8 bases and 4 bases, with 20 bases remaining between them. The CDR3 here is CASSSLDSFLYGYTF. Here the CDR3 DNA reads TGTGCTAGTAGTTCTCTGGACAGCTTCCTCTATGGCTACACCTTC. The whole variable domain, remainder taken from reference TRBV12-5 and TRBJ1-2, is DARVTQTPRHKVTEMGQEVTMRCQPILGHNTVFWYRQTMMQGLELLAYFRNRAPLDDSGMPKDRFSAEMPDATLATLKIQPSEPRDSAVYFCASSSLDSFLYGYTFGSGTRLTVV.

This clonotype appeared many times. This chain connects TRBV28 to TRBJ1-2; D may be TRBD1 (5 bases). CDR3 size: 13 residues. The germline V gene encodes CDR1 MDHEN and CDR2 SYDVKM. V was shortened by 3 bases and J by 8 bases, with 13 bases between the two germline ends. This CDR3 reads CASSLKGEGGYTF. As DNA, the CDR3 is TGTGCCAGCAGTTTGAAAGGGGAAGGGGGCTACACCTTC.

This clonotype was observed at least ten times. The V call is TRBV2, the J call TRBJ2-7; D not resolved. Per germline, CDR1 SNHLY and CDR2 FYNNEI. V was cut by 6 bases and J by 2 bases, with 14 bases left in between. CDR3 length: 14 amino acids. The CDR3 loop is CASSLEKMAYEQYF. The CDR3 nucleotides read TGTGCCAGCAGCCTGGAGAAAATGGCCTACGAGCAGTACTTC.

This clonotype was recorded at least ten times. This sequence joins TRBV27 and TRBJ2-5; D might be TRBD1 (6 bases). Trimming left V 3 bases short and J 4 bases short, with 12 bases between. This CDR3 region has 14 residues. Germline V gene data show CDR1 as MNHEY and CDR2 as SMNVEV (reference sequence). CDR3 coding DNA: TGTGCCAGCAGTTTCGGGACCAGGGGAGAGACCCAGTACTTC. Protein: CASSFGTRGETQYF.

This clonotype has ten or more counts. This chain links TRBV5-1 with TRBJ2-7; tentatively, D is TRBD1 or TRBD2 (6 bases each). Deletions cut 4 bases from V and 3 bases from J, with 20 bases between. The V gene's germline CDR1 is SGHRS and CDR2 YFSETQ. The CDR3 covers 16 residues. CDR3 sequence reads: CASSTYRGQRIYEQYF. The CDR3 DNA reads as TGCGCCAGCAGCACATATCGGGGGCAACGAATCTACGAGCAGTACTTC.

This clonotype was observed many times. This chain uses TRBV20-1 with TRBJ2-7; 10 nucleotides line up with TRBD2. V was clipped by 1 base and J by 5 bases; unmatched bases: 11. In germline, CDR1 is DFQATT, CDR2 SNEGSKA (reference sequence). The CDR3 length is 16 residues. CDR3 sequence reads: CSARVKYSGRRNEQYF. The CDR3 DNA sequence: TGCAGTGCTAGAGTAAAGTATAGCGGGAGGAGAAACGAGCAGTACTTC.

This clonotype was observed many times. The gene calls are TRBV19 and TRBJ1-1; D call uncertain. Per germline, CDR1 LNHDA and CDR2 SQIVND (reference sequence). The CDR3 sequence is 13 residues long. V dropped 3 bases and J dropped 1 base, with 6 bases sitting between them. The CDR3 sequence: CASSMGSNTEAFF. The CDR3 nucleotides read TGTGCCAGTAGTATGGGCTCGAACACTGAAGCTTTCTTT.

This clonotype was observed at least ten times. The chain combines TRBV12-5 with TRBJ1-1; no clear D. CDR3 length: 18 amino acids. Between the trimmed V and J ends, which lost 2 bases and 4 bases, there was a span of 23 bases. The V gene's germline CDR1 is LGHNT and CDR2 FRNRAP. This CDR3 reads CASGLSHSGLVKTTEAFF. The CDR3 DNA sequence: TGTGCTAGTGGTTTGTCCCACTCGGGCCTCGTAAAGACCACTGAAGCTTTCTTT.

The J gene is TRBJ1-5, the V gene TRBV12-3 or TRBV12-4; the D gene is possibly TRBD1 (6 bases). This CDR3 contains 13 residues. Trimming took off 7 bases at V and 0 bases at J, with 7 bases between the two ends. The CDR3 loop reads CASMTGSNQPQHF. CDR3 DNA: TGTGCCAGCATGACAGGTAGCAATCAGCCCCAGCATTTT.